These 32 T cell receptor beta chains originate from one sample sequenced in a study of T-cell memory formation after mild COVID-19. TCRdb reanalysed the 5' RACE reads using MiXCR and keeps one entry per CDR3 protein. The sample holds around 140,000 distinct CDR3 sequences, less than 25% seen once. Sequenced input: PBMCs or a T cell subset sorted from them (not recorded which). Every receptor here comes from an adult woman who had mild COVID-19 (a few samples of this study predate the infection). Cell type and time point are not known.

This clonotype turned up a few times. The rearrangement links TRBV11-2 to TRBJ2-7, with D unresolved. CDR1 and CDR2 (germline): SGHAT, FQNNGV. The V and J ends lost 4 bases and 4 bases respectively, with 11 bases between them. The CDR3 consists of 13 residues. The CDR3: CASSSGRLYEQYF. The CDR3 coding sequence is TGTGCCAGCAGCTCCGGTCGGCTATACGAGCAGTACTTC. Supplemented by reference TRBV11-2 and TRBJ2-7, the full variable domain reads EAGVAQSPRYKIIEKRQSVAFWCNPISGHATLYWYQQILGQGPKLLIQFQNNGVVDDSQLPKDRFSAERLKGVDSTLKIQPAKLEDSAVYLCASSSGRLYEQYFGPGTRLTVT.

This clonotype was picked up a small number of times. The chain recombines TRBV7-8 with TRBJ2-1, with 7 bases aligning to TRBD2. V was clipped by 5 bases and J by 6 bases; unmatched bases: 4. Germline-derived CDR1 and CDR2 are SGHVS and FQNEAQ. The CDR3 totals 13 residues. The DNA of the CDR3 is TGTGCCAGCAGCGACGGGACTACCAATGAGCAGTTCTTC. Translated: CASSDGTTNEQFF.

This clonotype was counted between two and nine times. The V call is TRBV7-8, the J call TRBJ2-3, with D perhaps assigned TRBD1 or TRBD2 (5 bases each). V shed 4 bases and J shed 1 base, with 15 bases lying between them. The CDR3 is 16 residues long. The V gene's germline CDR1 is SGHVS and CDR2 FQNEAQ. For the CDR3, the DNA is TGTGCCAGCAGCTCCCCACGTGGGGGTGGCACAGATACGCAGTATTTT. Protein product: CASSSPRGGGTDTQYF.

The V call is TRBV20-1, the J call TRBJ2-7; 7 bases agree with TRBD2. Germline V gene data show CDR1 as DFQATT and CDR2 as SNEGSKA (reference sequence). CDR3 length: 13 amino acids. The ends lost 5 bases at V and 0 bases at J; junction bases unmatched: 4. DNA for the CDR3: TGCAGTGCTTGGACTAGGACCTCCTACGAGCAGTACTTC. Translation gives CSAWTRTSYEQYF.

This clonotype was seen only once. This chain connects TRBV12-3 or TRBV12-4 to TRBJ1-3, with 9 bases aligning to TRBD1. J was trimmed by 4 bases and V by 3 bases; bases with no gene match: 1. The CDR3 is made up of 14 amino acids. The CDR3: CASSFGTGGNTIYF. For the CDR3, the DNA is TGTGCCAGCAGTTTTGGGACAGGGGGAAACACCATATATTTT.

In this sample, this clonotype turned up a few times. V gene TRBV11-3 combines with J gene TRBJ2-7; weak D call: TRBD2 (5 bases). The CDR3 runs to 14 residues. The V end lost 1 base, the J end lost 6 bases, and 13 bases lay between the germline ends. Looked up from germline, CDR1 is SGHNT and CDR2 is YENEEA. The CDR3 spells CASSLATGSGEQYF. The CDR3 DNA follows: TGTGCCAGCAGCTTAGCGACGGGAAGTGGCGAGCAGTACTTC.

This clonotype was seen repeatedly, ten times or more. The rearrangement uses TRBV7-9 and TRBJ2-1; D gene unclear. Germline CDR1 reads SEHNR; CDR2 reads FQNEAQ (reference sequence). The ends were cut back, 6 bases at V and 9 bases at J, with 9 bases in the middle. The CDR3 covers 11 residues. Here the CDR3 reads CASRERREQFF. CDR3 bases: TGTGCCAGCAGAGAGAGGCGTGAGCAGTTCTTC.

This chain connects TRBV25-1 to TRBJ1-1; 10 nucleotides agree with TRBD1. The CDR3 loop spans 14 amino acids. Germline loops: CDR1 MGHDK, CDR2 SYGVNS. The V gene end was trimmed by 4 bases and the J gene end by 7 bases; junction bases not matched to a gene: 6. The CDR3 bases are TGTGCCAGCAGTGCCGTGACAGGGGGCAGTGAAGCTTTCTTT. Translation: CASSAVTGGSEAFF.

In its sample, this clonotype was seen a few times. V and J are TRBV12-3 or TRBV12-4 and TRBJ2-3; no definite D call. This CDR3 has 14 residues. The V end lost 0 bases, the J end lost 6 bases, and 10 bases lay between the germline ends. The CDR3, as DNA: TGTGCCAGCAGTTTAGCGGGGTTCGAGGATACGCAGTATTTT. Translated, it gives CASSLAGFEDTQYF.

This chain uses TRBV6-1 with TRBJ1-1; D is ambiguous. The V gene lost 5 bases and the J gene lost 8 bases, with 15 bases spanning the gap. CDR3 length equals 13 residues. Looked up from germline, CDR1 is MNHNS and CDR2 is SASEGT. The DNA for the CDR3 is TGTGCCAGCAGTTCCCGATCCTTCACCGAAGCTTTCTTT. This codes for CASSSRSFTEAFF.

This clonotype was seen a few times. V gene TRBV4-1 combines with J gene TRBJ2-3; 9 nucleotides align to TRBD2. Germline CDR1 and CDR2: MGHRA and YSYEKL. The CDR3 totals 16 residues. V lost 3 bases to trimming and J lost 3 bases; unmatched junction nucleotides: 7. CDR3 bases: TGCGCCAGCAGCCATGGTTGGGCGGGGGGGACAGATACGCAGTATTTT. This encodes CASSHGWAGGTDTQYF.

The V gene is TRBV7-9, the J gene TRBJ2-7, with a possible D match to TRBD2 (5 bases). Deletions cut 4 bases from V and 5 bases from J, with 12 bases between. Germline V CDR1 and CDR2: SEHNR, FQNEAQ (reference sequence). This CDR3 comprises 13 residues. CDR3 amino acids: CASSSRGTDEQYF. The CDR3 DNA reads TGTGCCAGCAGCTCCCGGGGAACAGACGAGCAGTACTTC.

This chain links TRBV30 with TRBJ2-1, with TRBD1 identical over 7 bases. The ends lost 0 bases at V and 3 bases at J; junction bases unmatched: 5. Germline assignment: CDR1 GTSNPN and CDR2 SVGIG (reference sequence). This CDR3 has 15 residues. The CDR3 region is CAWSVPRTGYNEQFF. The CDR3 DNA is TGTGCCTGGAGTGTACCCCGGACAGGCTACAATGAGCAGTTCTTC.

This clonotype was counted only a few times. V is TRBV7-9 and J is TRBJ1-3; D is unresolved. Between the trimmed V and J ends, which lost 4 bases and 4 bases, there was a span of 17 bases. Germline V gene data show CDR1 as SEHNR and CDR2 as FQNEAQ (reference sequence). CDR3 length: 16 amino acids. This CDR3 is CASSSLWVESGNTIYF. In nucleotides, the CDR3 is TGTGCCAGCAGCTCCCTTTGGGTCGAGTCAGGAAACACCATATATTTT.

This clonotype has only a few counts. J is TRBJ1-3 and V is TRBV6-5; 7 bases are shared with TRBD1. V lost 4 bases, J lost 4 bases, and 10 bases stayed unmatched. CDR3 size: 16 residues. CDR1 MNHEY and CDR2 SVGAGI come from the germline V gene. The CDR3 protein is CASSSKTGPVGNTIYF. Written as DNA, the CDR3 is TGTGCCAGCAGTTCGAAGACAGGGCCCGTAGGAAACACCATATATTTT.

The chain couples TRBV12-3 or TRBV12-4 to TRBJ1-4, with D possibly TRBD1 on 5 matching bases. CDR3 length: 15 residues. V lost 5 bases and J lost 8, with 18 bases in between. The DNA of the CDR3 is TGTGCCAGCAGTCATAGACAGACCCATTTCGAAAAACTGTTTTTT. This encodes CASSHRQTHFEKLFF.

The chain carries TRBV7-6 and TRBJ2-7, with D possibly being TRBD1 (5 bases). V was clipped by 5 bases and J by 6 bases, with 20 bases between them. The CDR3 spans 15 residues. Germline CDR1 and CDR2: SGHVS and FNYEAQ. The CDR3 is CASSPLSPGQGEQYF. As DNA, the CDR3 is TGTGCCAGCAGCCCATTAAGCCCGGGTCAGGGCGAGCAGTACTTC.

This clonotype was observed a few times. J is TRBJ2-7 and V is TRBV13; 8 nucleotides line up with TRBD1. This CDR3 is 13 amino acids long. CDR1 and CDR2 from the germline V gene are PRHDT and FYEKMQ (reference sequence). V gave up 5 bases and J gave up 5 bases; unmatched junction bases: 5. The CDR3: CASSRGTGDEQYF. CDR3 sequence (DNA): TGTGCCAGCAGCCGCGGGACAGGTGACGAGCAGTACTTC.

The CDR3 spells CASSPRAVGYGYTF. In nucleotides, the CDR3 is TGTGCCAGCAGCCCCCGAGCGGTAGGGTATGGCTACACCTTC. V usage is TRBV7-8 and J usage is TRBJ1-2; D call uncertain. V was shortened by 5 bases and J by 5 bases, with 15 bases between the two germline ends. The CDR3 is 14 residues long. Germline lookup yields CDR1 SGHVS and CDR2 FQNEAQ. Using reference TRBV7-8 and TRBJ1-2 for the parts outside the CDR3, the full variable domain is GAGVSQSPRYKVAKRGQDVALRCDPISGHVSLFWYQQALGQGPEFLTYFQNEAQLDKSGLPSDRFFAERPEGSVSTLKIQRTQQEDSAVYLCASSPRAVGYGYTFGSGTRLTVV.

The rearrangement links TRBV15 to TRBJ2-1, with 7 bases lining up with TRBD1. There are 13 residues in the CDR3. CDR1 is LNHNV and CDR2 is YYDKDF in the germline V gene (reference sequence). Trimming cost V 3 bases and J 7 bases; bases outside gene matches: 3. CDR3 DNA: TGTGCCACCAGCAGGACAGGGTGGAATGAGCAGTTCTTC. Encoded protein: CATSRTGWNEQFF.

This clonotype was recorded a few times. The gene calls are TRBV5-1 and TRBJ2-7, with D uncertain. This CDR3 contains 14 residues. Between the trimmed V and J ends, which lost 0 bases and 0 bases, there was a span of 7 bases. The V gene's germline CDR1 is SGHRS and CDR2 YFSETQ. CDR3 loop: CASSLDRSSYEQYF. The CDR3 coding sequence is TGCGCCAGCAGCTTGGACCGGTCCTCCTACGAGCAGTACTTC.

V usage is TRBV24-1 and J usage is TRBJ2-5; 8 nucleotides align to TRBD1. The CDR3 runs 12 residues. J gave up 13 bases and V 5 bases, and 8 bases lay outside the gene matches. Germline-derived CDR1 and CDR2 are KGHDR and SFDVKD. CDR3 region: CATSADRDRRYF. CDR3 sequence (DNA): TGTGCCACCAGTGCCGACCGGGACAGGCGGTACTTC.

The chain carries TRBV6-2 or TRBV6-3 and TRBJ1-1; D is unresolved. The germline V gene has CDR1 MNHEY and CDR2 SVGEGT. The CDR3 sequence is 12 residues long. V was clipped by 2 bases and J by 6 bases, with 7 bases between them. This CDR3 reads CASSYRIAEAFF. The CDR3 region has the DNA TGTGCCAGCAGTTACCGTATCGCTGAAGCTTTCTTT.

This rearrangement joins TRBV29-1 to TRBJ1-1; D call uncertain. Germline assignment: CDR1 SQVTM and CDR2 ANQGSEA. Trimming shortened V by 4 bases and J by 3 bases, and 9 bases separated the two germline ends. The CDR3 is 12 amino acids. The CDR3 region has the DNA TGCAGCGTTGCAGGCGGAGACACTGAAGCTTTCTTT. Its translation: CSVAGGDTEAFF.

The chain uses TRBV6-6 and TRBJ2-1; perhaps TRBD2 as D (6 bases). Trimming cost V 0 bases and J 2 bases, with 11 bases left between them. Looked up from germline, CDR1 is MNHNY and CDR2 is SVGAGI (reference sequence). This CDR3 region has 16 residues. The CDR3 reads CASSYSSGYPYNEQFF. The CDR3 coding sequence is TGTGCCAGCAGTTACTCAAGCGGGTACCCCTACAATGAGCAGTTCTTC.

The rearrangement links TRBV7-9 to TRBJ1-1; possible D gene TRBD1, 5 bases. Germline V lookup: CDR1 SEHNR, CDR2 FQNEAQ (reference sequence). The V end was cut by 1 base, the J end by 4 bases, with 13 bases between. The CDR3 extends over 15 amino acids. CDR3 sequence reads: CASSLERGVPTEAFF. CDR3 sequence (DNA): TGTGCCAGCAGCTTAGAACGGGGGGTTCCCACTGAAGCTTTCTTT.

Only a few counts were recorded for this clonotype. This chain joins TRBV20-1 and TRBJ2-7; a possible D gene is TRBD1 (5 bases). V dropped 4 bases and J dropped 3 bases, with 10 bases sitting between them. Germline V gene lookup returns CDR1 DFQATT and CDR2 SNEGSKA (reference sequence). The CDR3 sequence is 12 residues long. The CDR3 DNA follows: TGCAGTGCTATCGGTAGGGGCTACGAGCAGTACTTC. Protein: CSAIGRGYEQYF.

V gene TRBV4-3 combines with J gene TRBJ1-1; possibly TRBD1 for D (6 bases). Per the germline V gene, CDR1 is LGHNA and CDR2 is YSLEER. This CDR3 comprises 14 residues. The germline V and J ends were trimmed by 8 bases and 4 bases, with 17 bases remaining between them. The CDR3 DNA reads TGCGCCAGCGCTCCCGGGAGAGGGGGCACTGAAGCTTTCTTT. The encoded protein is CASAPGRGGTEAFF.

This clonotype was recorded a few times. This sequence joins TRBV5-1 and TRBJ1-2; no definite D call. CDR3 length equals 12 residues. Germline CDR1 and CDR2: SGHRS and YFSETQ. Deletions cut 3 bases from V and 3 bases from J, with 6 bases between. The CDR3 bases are TGCGCCAGCAGCTCGGAGGACTATGGCTACACCTTC. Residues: CASSSEDYGYTF. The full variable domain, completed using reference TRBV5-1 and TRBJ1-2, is KAGVTQTPRYLIKTRGQQVTLSCSPISGHRSVSWYQQTPGQGLQFLFEYFSETQRNKGNFPGRFSGRQFSNSRSEMNVSTLELGDSALYLCASSSEDYGYTFGSGTRLTVV.

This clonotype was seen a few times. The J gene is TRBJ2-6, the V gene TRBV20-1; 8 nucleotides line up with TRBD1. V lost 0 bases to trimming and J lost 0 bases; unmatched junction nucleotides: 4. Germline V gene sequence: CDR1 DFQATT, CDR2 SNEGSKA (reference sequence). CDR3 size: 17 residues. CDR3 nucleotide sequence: TGCAGTGCTAGAGACGGGACAGGACTCTCTGGGGCCAACGTCCTGACTTTC. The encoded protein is CSARDGTGLSGANVLTF.

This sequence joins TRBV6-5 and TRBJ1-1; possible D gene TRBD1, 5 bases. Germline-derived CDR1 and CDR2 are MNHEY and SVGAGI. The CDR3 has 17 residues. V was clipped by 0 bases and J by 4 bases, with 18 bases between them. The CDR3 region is CASSYSIAREGGTEAFF. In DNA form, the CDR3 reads TGTGCCAGCAGTTACTCGATAGCCAGGGAAGGAGGCACTGAAGCTTTCTTT.

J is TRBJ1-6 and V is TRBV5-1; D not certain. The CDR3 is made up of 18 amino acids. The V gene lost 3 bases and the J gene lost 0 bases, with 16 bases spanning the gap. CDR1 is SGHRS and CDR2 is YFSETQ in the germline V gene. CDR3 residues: CASSWDDLGSSYNSPLHF. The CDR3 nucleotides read TGCGCCAGCAGCTGGGATGATTTGGGGAGCTCCTATAATTCACCCCTCCACTTT. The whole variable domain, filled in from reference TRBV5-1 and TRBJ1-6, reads KAGVTQTPRYLIKTRGQQVTLSCSPISGHRSVSWYQQTPGQGLQFLFEYFSETQRNKGNFPGRFSGRQFSNSRSEMNVSTLELGDSALYLCASSWDDLGSSYNSPLHFGNGTRLTVT.